Each of the 17 T cell receptor beta chains below was sequenced from the same sample in a study of blood T cell repertoires in COVID-19. Profiled with immunoSEQ multiplex PCR; TCRdb holds only in-frame clones, not every one. The table has about 73,000 clones, 75% to 80% seen once; the top ten hold 2% to 2.5%. Sequenced material: peripheral blood. The receptors were gathered from a man aged 65 to 85 with COVID-19, enrolled during active disease.

The chain links TRBV2 to TRBJ2-7; 7 positions match TRBD1. Germline values: CDR1 SNHLY, CDR2 FYNNEI. The J segment lost 9 bases and the V segment lost 5 bases, leaving 4 bases of the junction unmatched. This CDR3 comprises 11 residues. CDR3 sequence reads: CASSTGVRQYF. In DNA, the CDR3 is TGTGCCAGCAGTACAGGGGTACGGCAGTACTTC.

CDR3 sequence reads: CASSFPTGGSRGYTF. The CDR3 coding sequence is TGTGCCAGCAGTTTCCCCACAGGGGGCTCTCGGGGCTACACCTTC. The V and J genes are TRBV28 and TRBJ1-2; 9 nucleotides agree with TRBD1. V trimming: 3 bases; J trimming: 8 bases; junction bases outside the gene matches: 10. Germline CDR1 MDHEN, CDR2 SYDVKM. CDR3 length: 15 residues.

The CDR3 loop reads CSVETSGMLYEQYF. The DNA for the CDR3 is TGCAGCGTTGAGACTAGCGGGATGTTGTACGAGCAGTACTTC. The chain has TRBV29-1 and TRBJ2-7; TRBD2 agrees at 11 bases. This CDR3 spans 14 amino acids. Germline CDR1 is SQVTM and CDR2 is ANQGSEA. The ends lost 3 bases at V and 4 bases at J; junction bases unmatched: 5.

The chain employs TRBV19 and TRBJ1-2; TRBD1 matches 8 bases. V trimming: 6 bases; J trimming: 2 bases; junction bases outside the gene matches: 11. Germline values: CDR1 LNHDA, CDR2 SQIVND (reference sequence). The length of the CDR3 is 16 residues. The CDR3 sequence is CASSRTGTNFNYGYTF. DNA for the CDR3: TGTGCCAGTAGCAGGACAGGGACGAACTTCAACTATGGCTACACCTTC.

The rearrangement links TRBV6-6 to TRBJ2-1; D gene ambiguous. Germline lookup yields CDR1 MNHNY and CDR2 SVGAGI (reference sequence). This CDR3 has 12 residues. Trimming cost V 0 bases and J 7 bases, with 4 bases left between them. CDR3 nucleotide sequence: TGTGCCAGCAGTTACTCGACAAATGAGCAGTTCTTC. Its translation is CASSYSTNEQFF.

This chain connects TRBV28 to TRBJ1-2; TRBD1 aligns across 7 bases. The CDR3 contains 12 residues. J lost 8 bases, V lost 2 bases, and 2 bases had no gene match. The V gene's germline CDR1 is MDHEN and CDR2 SYDVKM. The CDR3 sequence: CASSLRGRGYTF. DNA of the CDR3: TGTGCCAGCAGTTTAAGGGGGCGAGGCTACACCTTC.

CDR3 loop: CASREAGGWTLLTYEQYF. In nucleotides, the CDR3 is TGTGCCAGCAGGGAGGCGGGGGGTTGGACATTGTTAACTTACGAGCAGTACTTC. This rearrangement joins TRBV28 to TRBJ2-7, with 8 bases that match TRBD2. CDR1 is MDHEN, CDR2 SYDVKM, per germline. J lost 4 bases, V lost 6 bases, and 20 bases had no gene match. The CDR3 loop spans 18 amino acids.

The gene calls are TRBV15 and TRBJ1-3; weak D call: TRBD1 (6 bases). The germline gives CDR1 LNHNV, CDR2 YYDKDF (reference sequence). Deletions cut 0 bases from V and 0 bases from J, with 12 bases between. The CDR3 runs 17 residues. In nucleotides, the CDR3 is TGTGCCACCAGCAGAGATGGACAGCCGAGCTCTGGAAACACCATATATTTT. This sequence encodes CATSRDGQPSSGNTIYF.

The J gene is TRBJ1-1, the V gene TRBV9; no definite D call. Trimming took 5 bases from V and 0 from J, leaving 14 bases between them. Germline values: CDR1 SGDLS, CDR2 YYNGEE. The CDR3 loop spans 15 amino acids. The CDR3 DNA is TGTGCCAGCAGTAGTTGGGAGGGCCTGAACACTGAAGCTTTCTTT. It encodes CASSSWEGLNTEAFF.

J is TRBJ2-1 and V is TRBV5-1, with 9 bases identical to TRBD2. The length of the CDR3 is 14 residues. CDR1 is SGHRS, CDR2 YFSETQ, per germline. V dropped 2 bases and J dropped 9; count of bases not matched to a gene: 6. CDR3 residues: CASSFSGSVGEQFF. In DNA form, the CDR3 reads TGCGCCAGCAGCTTTAGCGGGAGCGTCGGTGAGCAGTTCTTC.

This clone was picked up a small number of times. This chain links TRBV15 with TRBJ2-7, with 10 bases matching TRBD2. Per the germline V gene, CDR1 is LNHNV and CDR2 is YYDKDF (reference sequence). Trimming cost V 1 base and J 6 bases; bases outside gene matches: 9. The CDR3 sequence is 16 residues long. The CDR3 nucleotides read TGTGCCACCAGCAGAGGATATAGCGGGAGGTACGGCGAGCAGTACTTC. Protein sequence: CATSRGYSGRYGEQYF. The variable domain in full, completed from reference TRBV15 and TRBJ2-7, reads DAMVIQNPRYQVTQFGKPVTLSCSQTLNHNVMYWYQQKSSQAPKLLFHYYDKDFNNEADTPDNFQSRRPNTSFCFLDIRSPGLGDTAMYLCATSRGYSGRYGEQYFGPGTRLTVT.

The V call is TRBV5-1, the J call TRBJ2-3; 7 nucleotides line up with TRBD2. The CDR3 totals 14 residues. Germline lookup yields CDR1 SGHRS and CDR2 YFSETQ. Germline trimming cut 4 bases from V and 3 bases from J; bases unmatched to any gene: 5. The CDR3 DNA sequence: TGCGCCAGCAGCATAAGCGGGGAAACAGATACGCAGTATTTT. This encodes CASSISGETDTQYF.

The rearrangement links TRBV29-1 to TRBJ2-7; no clear D gene. Trimming left V 6 bases short and J 2 bases short, with 11 bases between. CDR1 is SQVTM, CDR2 ANQGSEA, per germline. The CDR3 consists of 12 residues. The CDR3 DNA sequence: TGCAGCGTAAGGCCAGCGACCTACGAGCAGTACTTC. Its protein is CSVRPATYEQYF.

This chain connects TRBV10-3 to TRBJ1-2, with 8 bases fitting TRBD1. The germline V gene encodes CDR1 ENHRY and CDR2 SYGVKD. The junction had 8 bases not matched to a gene; V was cut back by 3 bases and J by 2 bases. This CDR3 spans 16 amino acids. In DNA form, the CDR3 reads TGTGCCATCAGTGACCCGGGACAGGCAGACAACTATGGCTACACCTTC. It yields the protein CAISDPGQADNYGYTF.

The table lists this clone with a count of one. The V gene is TRBV5-5, the J gene TRBJ2-1; 7 nucleotides align to TRBD2. This CDR3 contains 14 residues. The V segment lost 7 bases and the J segment 4 bases; nucleotides outside the gene matches: 8. Germline V CDR1 and CDR2: SGHKS, YYEKEE (reference sequence). The CDR3 nucleotides read TGTGCCAGCTTGGGCGGGAGCAGGTACAATGAGCAGTTCTTC. This codes for CASLGGSRYNEQFF.

In its sample, this clone was seen once. The chain has TRBV30 and TRBJ2-7; 10 positions match TRBD2. After removal of 8 bases from V and 2 bases from J, the junction contained 12 bases not matched to a gene. The CDR3 sequence is 15 residues long. Germline V gene lookup returns CDR1 GTSNPN and CDR2 SVGIG (reference sequence). CDR3 nucleotides: TGTGCCCGAAAGCGGGAGGGCGGGGGCCCCTACGAGCAGTACTTC. Translation gives CARKREGGGPYEQYF.

The J gene is TRBJ2-1, the V gene TRBV14; D is unresolved. The CDR3 has 14 residues. Trimming left V 0 bases short and J 4 bases short, with 7 bases between. Germline V gene data show CDR1 as SGHDN and CDR2 as FVKESK. This CDR3 is CASSQDHGYNEQFF. For the CDR3, the DNA is TGTGCCAGCAGCCAAGATCACGGGTACAATGAGCAGTTCTTC.